This T cell receptor beta chain stems from a study of cytomegalovirus exposure and HLA in healthy donors. About this clone itself: Its antigen remains unknown.

Unmatched junction bases numbered 14, after V lost 4 bases and J lost 7 bases. The CDR3 extends over 18 amino acids. Germline-derived CDR1 and CDR2 are SGHNT and YENEEA. Study-wide results and limits: Other equally common chains were less clonally expanded than HLA-associated TCR beta chains, a later analysis showed.

PCR employed 60 Vbeta and 13 Jbeta primers. Generated by immunoSEQ multiplex PCR, the TCRdb table keeps only in-frame clones and is missing some. The ten most abundant clones cover 2% to 2.5% of a sample with tens of thousands of clones. The TCR sequence derives from a female donor in good health and CMV-seronegative. Source material: PBMCs. The chain has TRBV11-3 and TRBJ2-1; 12 bases line up with TRBD2. The CDR3 DNA reads TGTGCCAGCAGCTCTCTCGGGGCTAGCGGGAGGGCCGGGAATGAGCAGTTCTTC. Translation gives CASSSLGASGRAGNEQFF.